The next 26 T cell receptor beta chains were all read from a single sample in a study of blood T cell repertoires in COVID-19. Here immunoSEQ multiplex PCR was the method, and the copy in TCRdb shows in-frame clones only, minus some. This sample carries approximately 240,000 clones, approximately 84% of them seen once, and the ten largest clones take roughly 2.6%. Sequenced: peripheral blood. All receptors come from a man in his fifties or sixties who had recovered from COVID-19.

This chain joins TRBV5-4 and TRBJ2-1; D may be TRBD1 (6 bases). Between the trimmed V and J ends, which lost 0 bases and 7 bases, there was a span of 11 bases. The CDR3 loop spans 14 amino acids. Germline CDR1 reads SGHNT; CDR2 reads YYREEE (reference sequence). This CDR3 reads CASSLGLRGNEQFF. The CDR3 bases are TGTGCCAGCAGCTTGGGACTTAGGGGGAATGAGCAGTTCTTC. Filled out from reference TRBV5-4 and TRBJ2-1, the complete variable domain reads ETGVTQSPTHLIKTRGQQVTLRCSSQSGHNTVSWYQQALGQGPQFIFQYYREEENGRGNFPPRFSGLQFPNYSSELNVNALELDDSALYLCASSLGLRGNEQFFGPGTRLTVL.

The chain uses TRBV28 and TRBJ2-7; 9 nucleotides line up with TRBD1. Germline trimming cut 5 bases from V and 6 bases from J; bases unmatched to any gene: 8. Germline V CDR1 and CDR2: MDHEN, SYDVKM. The CDR3 is 14 residues long. The CDR3 spells CASSPGTGFREQYF. The CDR3 DNA is TGTGCCAGCAGTCCCGGGACAGGGTTCCGCGAGCAGTACTTC.

The V gene is TRBV30, the J gene TRBJ2-1, with 9 bases lining up with TRBD2. The CDR3 has 14 residues. Germline V lookup: CDR1 GTSNPN, CDR2 SVGIG (reference sequence). V was clipped by 2 bases and J by 8 bases; unmatched bases: 7. The DNA of the CDR3 is TGTGCCTGGAGTCGCGGCGGGAGGGATGATGAGCAGTTCTTC. Translating it yields CAWSRGGRDDEQFF.

The V gene is TRBV15, the J gene TRBJ2-1, with 11 bases matching TRBD2. CDR1 and CDR2 from the germline V gene are LNHNV and YYDKDF (reference sequence). The CDR3 totals 16 residues. The V and J ends lost 4 bases and 3 bases, in that order; junction bases with no gene match: 5. CDR3 DNA sequence: TGTGCCACCAGCAAATCCACTAGCGGGAGCTACAATGAGCAGTTCTTC. The encoded protein is CATSKSTSGSYNEQFF.

This clone was counted between two and nine times. Different DNA sequences within this sample yield the same CDR3. The rearrangement links TRBV2 to TRBJ1-1, with TRBD1 identical over 7 bases. The V gene's germline CDR1 is SNHLY and CDR2 FYNNEI. CDR3 size: 14 residues. V lost 5 bases and J lost 1; bases outside the gene matches: 4. The CDR3 spells CASSRQGANTEAFF. The CDR3 DNA reads TGTGCCAGCAGTCGACAGGGAGCGAACACTGAAGCTTTCTTT.

The chain employs TRBV7-9 and TRBJ2-1, with 9 bases lining up with TRBD2. This CDR3 comprises 15 residues. The ends lost 5 bases at V and 8 bases at J; junction bases unmatched: 10. Germline lookup yields CDR1 SEHNR and CDR2 FQNEAQ (reference sequence). The CDR3 DNA reads as TGTGCCAGCAGCCCAATTAGCGGGAGAAGTTATGAGCAGTTCTTC. It yields the protein CASSPISGRSYEQFF. The entire variable domain, with the rest obtained from reference TRBV7-9 and TRBJ2-1, is as follows: DTGVSQNPRHKITKRGQNVTFRCDPISEHNRLYWYRQTLGQGPEFLTYFQNEAQLEKSRLLSDRFSAERPKGSFSTLEIQRTEQGDSAMYLCASSPISGRSYEQFFGPGTRLTVL.

The rearrangement joins TRBV24-1 to TRBJ2-3, with 8 positions matching TRBD1. The CDR3 is 16 amino acids. Germline V gene sequence: CDR1 KGHDR, CDR2 SFDVKD. V dropped 2 bases and J dropped 2; count of bases not matched to a gene: 5. The CDR3 is CATSDSGTGDTDTQYF. Written as DNA, the CDR3 is TGTGCCACCAGTGATTCCGGGACAGGAGACACAGATACGCAGTATTTT.

This clone was counted once. The chain carries TRBV29-1 and TRBJ2-2, with D maybe TRBD1 (6 bases). This CDR3 comprises 12 residues. Germline CDR1 SQVTM, CDR2 ANQGSEA. The ends were cut back, 7 bases at V and 0 bases at J, with 6 bases in the middle. The CDR3 sequence: CSGTANTGELFF. CDR3 sequence (DNA): TGCAGCGGGACAGCGAACACCGGGGAGCTGTTTTTT.

CDR3 nucleotide sequence: TGTGCCAGCAGTTACAACGGGGGAACCACAGATACGCAGTATTTT. Its translation: CASSYNGGTTDTQYF. The J gene is TRBJ2-3, the V gene TRBV6-2 or TRBV6-3; maybe TRBD2 (6 bases). Germline lookup yields CDR1 MNHEY and CDR2 SVGEGT. The CDR3 runs to 15 residues. The V end was cut by 2 bases, the J end by 2 bases, with 11 bases between.

The chain joins TRBV7-2 to TRBJ2-7; D might be TRBD1 (6 bases). The CDR3 is 14 amino acids. Trimming cost V 3 bases and J 2 bases, with 11 bases left between them. The germline V gene has CDR1 SGHTA and CDR2 FQGNSA. The CDR3 DNA is TGTGCCAGCAGCTTTACAGGGAATCCCTACGAGCAGTACTTC. It codes for CASSFTGNPYEQYF.

The chain has TRBV27 and TRBJ2-7; TRBD2 matches at 8 bases. This CDR3 is built from 18 residues. The J segment lost 0 bases and the V segment lost 4 bases, leaving 14 bases of the junction unmatched. The germline V gene encodes CDR1 MNHEY and CDR2 SMNVEV (reference sequence). In DNA, the CDR3 is TGTGCCAGCAGTTCCCATGGGCGCGGGAGGCTAAGCTCCTACGAGCAGTACTTC. Translation gives CASSSHGRGRLSSYEQYF.

The V gene is TRBV9, the J gene TRBJ2-1; no reliable D call. CDR3 size: 15 residues. The V and J ends lost 0 bases and 0 bases respectively, with 7 bases between them. Per the germline V gene, CDR1 is SGDLS and CDR2 is YYNGEE. The CDR3, as DNA: TGTGCCAGCAGCGTAGACCTGAGCTCCTACAATGAGCAGTTCTTC. Amino acids: CASSVDLSSYNEQFF.

V usage is TRBV20-1 and J usage is TRBJ2-5; D might be TRBD2 (5 bases). CDR1 and CDR2 from the germline V gene are DFQATT and SNEGSKA (reference sequence). The CDR3 extends over 11 amino acids. V lost 3 bases and J lost 5, with 7 bases in between. The CDR3 DNA sequence: TGCAGTGCTAGGGAGGTTGAGACCCAGTACTTC. Protein sequence: CSAREVETQYF.

The chain carries TRBV6-5 and TRBJ1-2, with TRBD1 identical over 11 bases. CDR3 length equals 16 residues. The junction had 8 bases not matched to a gene; V was cut back by 0 bases and J by 8 bases. CDR1 and CDR2 from the germline V gene are MNHEY and SVGAGI. The CDR3 reads CASSYSGKGQGGGYTF. CDR3 bases: TGTGCCAGCAGTTACTCTGGGAAGGGACAGGGGGGCGGCTACACCTTC.

The chain uses TRBV7-9 and TRBJ1-5, with 8 bases fitting TRBD1. The CDR3 length is 16 residues. After removal of 5 bases from V and 5 bases from J, the junction contained 11 bases not matched to a gene. The germline gives CDR1 SEHNR, CDR2 FQNEAQ (reference sequence). CDR3 in amino acids: CASSRWTGSGDQPQHF. The CDR3 DNA is TGTGCCAGCAGCCGATGGACAGGGTCGGGGGATCAGCCCCAGCATTTT.

V and J are TRBV6-5 and TRBJ2-7; 12 positions match TRBD2. The germline CDR1 and CDR2 sequences are MNHEY and SVGAGI. The CDR3 runs 14 residues. J was trimmed by 3 bases and V by 6 bases; bases with no gene match: 3. This CDR3 is CASRGLAGIYEQYF. As DNA, the CDR3 is TGTGCCAGCAGAGGACTAGCGGGAATCTACGAGCAGTACTTC.

This sequence joins TRBV28 and TRBJ1-1; TRBD1 agrees at 8 bases. Germline CDR1 reads MDHEN; CDR2 reads SYDVKM. There are 13 residues in the CDR3. Unmatched junction bases numbered 5, after V lost 6 bases and J lost 5 bases. For the CDR3, the DNA is TGTGCCAGCAGAACAGGGGGATGGACTGAAGCTTTCTTT. This sequence encodes CASRTGGWTEAFF. Based on the CDR3 plus reference TRBV28 and TRBJ1-1, the full variable domain is DVKVTQSSRYLVKRTGEKVFLECVQDMDHENMFWYRQDPGLGLRLIYFSYDVKMKEKGDIPEGYSVSREKKERFSLILESASTNQTSMYLCASRTGGWTEAFFGQGTRLTVV.

This sequence joins TRBV10-2 and TRBJ2-7; TRBD2 might be the D (5 bases). The V and J ends lost 4 bases and 7 bases respectively, with 14 bases between them. This CDR3 spans 13 amino acids. The germline gives CDR1 WSHSY, CDR2 SAAADI. The CDR3 loop reads CASSVTGTAEQYF. The CDR3 DNA reads as TGCGCCAGCAGTGTGACGGGAACAGCAGAGCAGTACTTC.

The chain is built from TRBV28 and TRBJ2-6; 11 bases align to TRBD1. Germline CDR1 reads MDHEN; CDR2 reads SYDVKM. J was trimmed by 2 bases and V by 6 bases; bases with no gene match: 9. CDR3 size: 18 residues. The CDR3: CASSDRDRGVAGANVLTF. The DNA for the CDR3 is TGTGCCAGCAGCGACCGGGACAGGGGGGTAGCTGGGGCCAACGTCCTGACTTTC. The entire variable domain, with the rest obtained from reference TRBV28 and TRBJ2-6, is as follows: DVKVTQSSRYLVKRTGEKVFLECVQDMDHENMFWYRQDPGLGLRLIYFSYDVKMKEKGDIPEGYSVSREKKERFSLILESASTNQTSMYLCASSDRDRGVAGANVLTFGAGSRLTVL.

V is TRBV9 and J is TRBJ2-1, with a tentative D call TRBD1 (6 bases). CDR1 SGDLS and CDR2 YYNGEE come from the germline V gene. The CDR3 is 15 amino acids. Trimming pared 4 bases from V and 6 bases from J, leaving 17 bases between. The CDR3 DNA sequence: TGTGCCAGCAGCAAAACTAGGCTCAGGGGCAATGAGCAGTTCTTC. Encoded protein: CASSKTRLRGNEQFF. Supplemented by reference TRBV9 and TRBJ2-1, the full variable domain reads DSGVTQTPKHLITATGQRVTLRCSPRSGDLSVYWYQQSLDQGLQFLIQYYNGEERAKGNILERFSAQQFPDLHSELNLSSLELGDSALYFCASSKTRLRGNEQFFGPGTRLTVL.

The chain carries TRBV28 and TRBJ2-4; D uncertain. The CDR3 sequence is 14 residues long. The germline gives CDR1 MDHEN, CDR2 SYDVKM. V was trimmed by 4 bases and J by 1 base, leaving 8 bases between them. The DNA of the CDR3 is TGTGCCAGCAGTTGGGCTGAGGCCAAAAACATTCAGTACTTC. Its translation: CASSWAEAKNIQYF.

The chain recombines TRBV27 with TRBJ2-1, with D maybe TRBD2 (5 bases). V lost 8 bases, J lost 5 bases, and 22 bases lay in between. There are 16 residues in the CDR3. Germline CDR1 MNHEY, CDR2 SMNVEV (reference sequence). CDR3 DNA: TGTGCCAGCCTTCCCCTAGCTCCCGCCCGTAACAATGAGCAGTTCTTC. Encoded protein: CASLPLAPARNNEQFF.

The chain recombines TRBV5-1 with TRBJ2-7, with 9 bases lining up with TRBD1. V was pared by 2 bases and J by 0 bases, with 9 bases of the junction left unmatched. Germline CDR1 is SGHRS and CDR2 is YFSETQ. The CDR3 spans 17 residues. The CDR3 spells CASSLLPPGQGSYEQYF. CDR3 bases: TGCGCCAGCAGCTTATTGCCGCCGGGACAGGGCTCCTACGAGCAGTACTTC.

V is TRBV7-7 and J is TRBJ2-7, with a possible D match to TRBD1 (5 bases). The CDR3 is 13 residues long. Trimming took 1 base from V and 4 from J, leaving 8 bases between them. Germline CDR1 is SSHAT and CDR2 is FNYEAQ (reference sequence). The DNA for the CDR3 is TGTGCCAGCAGCTTAGAGGCAGGGTACGAGCAGTACTTC. It specifies CASSLEAGYEQYF.

The genes are TRBV24-1 and TRBJ1-2, with a possible D match to TRBD1 (6 bases). Trimming shortened V by 4 bases and J by 4 bases, and 15 bases separated the two germline ends. Germline V gene lookup returns CDR1 KGHDR and CDR2 SFDVKD. The CDR3 is 15 amino acids. CDR3 sequence: CATSDNKRGAYGYTF. In DNA form, the CDR3 reads TGTGCCACCAGTGACAATAAACGGGGGGCCTATGGCTACACCTTC.

The chain carries TRBV9 and TRBJ2-3, with TRBD2 matching over 11 bases. CDR3 length: 15 amino acids. Germline V gene lookup returns CDR1 SGDLS and CDR2 YYNGEE. V gave up 2 bases and J gave up 2 bases; unmatched junction bases: 1. CDR3 sequence (DNA): TGTGCCAGCAGCGTTAGCGGGAGGGACACAGATACGCAGTATTTT. Translating gives CASSVSGRDTDTQYF.